The 31 T cell receptor beta chains below come from one sample, sequenced in a study of cytomegalovirus exposure and HLA in healthy donors. Here immunoSEQ multiplex PCR was the method, and the copy in TCRdb shows in-frame clones only, minus some. The data contain 180,000 or so clones, roughly 86% of them singletons. Sequencing was done on a sample of PBMCs. Every receptor here comes from a man aged 18 to 29 in good health and CMV-seropositive.

The chain has TRBV7-9 and TRBJ2-3; D perhaps matches TRBD1 (6 bases). CDR1 SEHNR and CDR2 FQNEAQ come from the germline V gene (reference sequence). The germline V and J ends were trimmed by 1 base and 3 bases, with 11 bases remaining between them. This CDR3 contains 15 residues. CDR3 loop: CASSLVSQGTDTQYF. In nucleotides, the CDR3 is TGTGCCAGCAGCTTAGTGTCGCAGGGGACAGATACGCAGTATTTT.

The V gene is TRBV28, the J gene TRBJ1-3; possible D gene TRBD1, 5 bases. The germline CDR1 and CDR2 sequences are MDHEN and SYDVKM. Deletions cut 6 bases from V and 0 bases from J, with 9 bases between. This CDR3 is 14 amino acids long. The CDR3 DNA is TGTGCCAGCAGCGACAGAAGCTCTGGAAACACCATATATTTT. Translated: CASSDRSSGNTIYF.

This sequence joins TRBV7-2 and TRBJ2-6, with 9 bases lining up with TRBD1. This CDR3 spans 18 amino acids. V was clipped by 4 bases and J by 3 bases; unmatched bases: 10. Germline V gene lookup returns CDR1 SGHTA and CDR2 FQGNSA. CDR3 in amino acids: CASSSVTGGAIGANVLTF. CDR3 coding DNA: TGTGCCAGCAGCTCCGTTACAGGGGGCGCAATTGGGGCCAACGTCCTGACTTTC.

The rearrangement links TRBV6-1 to TRBJ2-7; 7 bases agree with TRBD1. The V gene end was trimmed by 8 bases and the J gene end by 1 base; junction bases not matched to a gene: 8. Germline V gene sequence: CDR1 MNHNS, CDR2 SASEGT. The CDR3 contains 14 residues. CDR3 nucleotides: TGTGCCAGCCTCGGGACAGCCTCATCCTACGAGCAGTACTTC. Amino acids: CASLGTASSYEQYF.

The chain recombines TRBV10-3 with TRBJ2-2; weak D call: TRBD1 (6 bases). The CDR3 sequence is 15 residues long. V was shortened by 3 bases and J by 7 bases, with 15 bases between the two germline ends. Germline values: CDR1 ENHRY, CDR2 SYGVKD. In DNA form, the CDR3 reads TGTGCCATCAGTGATCCGGGACACCCGAACGGGGAGCTGTTTTTT. It translates to CAISDPGHPNGELFF.

Only one count was recorded for this clone. V is TRBV9 and J is TRBJ2-7; 9 bases match TRBD1. With V trimmed by 3 bases and J by 1 base, 5 bases remained unmatched. Germline CDR1 and CDR2: SGDLS and YYNGEE. CDR3 size: 15 residues. CDR3 DNA sequence: TGTGCCAGCAGCGCGGGGACAGGGACTTCCTACGAGCAGTACTTC. It encodes CASSAGTGTSYEQYF.

V usage is TRBV30 and J usage is TRBJ1-2; 8 nucleotides agree with TRBD1. CDR3 length equals 14 residues. V shed 4 bases and J 2 bases; nucleotides not matched to a gene: 6. Germline V gene sequence: CDR1 GTSNPN, CDR2 SVGIG (reference sequence). The CDR3 region has the DNA TGTGCCTGGACCTCGACAGGGGAGAACTATGGCTACACCTTC. The encoded protein is CAWTSTGENYGYTF.

The chain carries TRBV5-1 and TRBJ2-7, with 10 bases fitting TRBD2. The CDR3 is 14 amino acids. Trimming took 7 bases from V and 3 from J; bases not matched to a gene: 7. CDR1 SGHRS and CDR2 YFSETQ come from the germline V gene. The chain's CDR3 is CASQRAGGNYEQYF. As DNA, the CDR3 is TGCGCCAGCCAACGAGCGGGAGGGAACTACGAGCAGTACTTC.

J is TRBJ1-5 and V is TRBV7-8; TRBD1 is a possible D gene (6 bases). Deletions cut 1 base from V and 6 bases from J, with 13 bases between. CDR3 length equals 15 residues. Germline values: CDR1 SGHVS, CDR2 FQNEAQ. CDR3 sequence (DNA): TGTGCCAGCAGCTTAGACAGGGTATCATCTCAGCCCCAGCATTTT. It translates to CASSLDRVSSQPQHF.

This clone occurred once. The chain combines TRBV9 with TRBJ1-5, with D perhaps matching TRBD1 (5 bases). Trimming removed 0 bases from V and 7 bases from J, with 14 bases in between. This CDR3 spans 15 amino acids. From germline, CDR1 is SGDLS and CDR2 YYNGEE. In DNA form, the CDR3 reads TGTGCCAGCAGCGTAGACGGGGGGGGAGGACAGCCCCAGCATTTT. Translation: CASSVDGGGGQPQHF.

The chain carries TRBV4-3 and TRBJ1-3; D call uncertain. Trimming cost V 1 base and J 8 bases, with 12 bases left between them. The germline V gene has CDR1 LGHNA and CDR2 YSLEER. The CDR3 length is 14 residues. CDR3 in DNA: TGCGCCAGCAGCCAAGGTCCGGACTCGGACACCATATATTTT. Protein: CASSQGPDSDTIYF.

The J gene is TRBJ1-1, the V gene TRBV2; 8 bases fit TRBD1. Per germline, CDR1 SNHLY and CDR2 FYNNEI. The CDR3 sequence is 14 residues long. The trim removed 6 bases at V and 1 base at J, leaving 4 bases unmatched. The CDR3 is CASRGDRGNTEAFF. CDR3 nucleotide sequence: TGTGCCAGCAGGGGCGACAGGGGGAACACTGAAGCTTTCTTT.

The chain joins TRBV5-1 to TRBJ2-3; 9 nucleotides align to TRBD2. V was clipped by 4 bases and J by 6 bases; unmatched bases: 9. This CDR3 region has 15 residues. Per germline, CDR1 SGHRS and CDR2 YFSETQ. CDR3 in DNA: TGCGCCAGCAGCCCGGCGGGGGGGTTAGCGGATACGCAGTATTTT. It yields the protein CASSPAGGLADTQYF.

The chain links TRBV28 to TRBJ2-1; 7 bases map to TRBD1. V trimming: 6 bases; J trimming: 4 bases; junction bases outside the gene matches: 9. CDR1 MDHEN and CDR2 SYDVKM come from the germline V gene. The CDR3 has 15 amino acids. The CDR3 sequence: CASSPGQLTYNEQFF. The CDR3 bases are TGTGCCAGCAGCCCGGGACAGCTTACTTACAATGAGCAGTTCTTC.

The V call is TRBV21-1, the J call TRBJ2-3; TRBD2, the D gene given by the table, was not confirmed from the DNA. TRBV21-1 is a pseudogene. The length of the CDR3 is 22 residues. CDR3 sequence (DNA): TGTGCCAGCAGCAAAACCCCCCGGGCTTCTAGCGGGAGTTCTTATAGCACAGATACGCAGTATTTT. It codes for CASSKTPRASSGSSYSTDTQYF.

CDR3 DNA: TGTGCCAGCAGTTACTCGACCAGGGGGCTCAAAGAGCAGTACTTC. Residues: CASSYSTRGLKEQYF. This chain uses TRBV6-5 with TRBJ2-7; 8 nucleotides match TRBD1. V shed 0 bases, J shed 7 bases, and the junction held 8 bases outside the gene matches. This CDR3 is built from 15 residues. Per germline, CDR1 MNHEY and CDR2 SVGAGI.

On this clone: Other DNA sequences in the same sample also yield this CDR3. The CDR3 DNA sequence: TGTGCCAGCTCGGGACAGGGTAATGAAAAACTGTTTTTT. Its translation is CASSGQGNEKLFF. The rearrangement uses TRBV2 and TRBJ1-4, with 9 nucleotides matching TRBD1. The CDR3 length is 13 residues. Germline V gives CDR1 SNHLY, CDR2 FYNNEI. V dropped 8 bases and J dropped 4; count of bases not matched to a gene: 2.

In regard to this clone: One junction end disagrees with the germline gene, perhaps due to a read error. The rearrangement joins TRBV9 to TRBJ1-2; TRBD1 is a possible D gene (5 bases). The germline V gene has CDR1 SGDLS and CDR2 YYNGEE. This CDR3 contains 15 residues. CDR3: CASSAPAGTKYGYTF. The CDR3 region has the DNA TGTGCCAGCAGCGCTCCGGCCGGGACTAAATATGGCTACACCTTC.

The V gene is TRBV5-1, the J gene TRBJ2-7, with 8 bases aligning to TRBD2. Germline V lookup: CDR1 SGHRS, CDR2 YFSETQ. The V and J ends lost 4 bases and 3 bases, in that order; junction bases with no gene match: 12. This CDR3 is 16 amino acids long. CDR3 in DNA: TGCGCCAGCAGCCCCGGGGGGGCAGGGGCAAACTACGAGCAGTACTTC. Translation: CASSPGGAGANYEQYF. Drawing the rest from reference TRBV5-1 and TRBJ2-7, the complete variable domain is KAGVTQTPRYLIKTRGQQVTLSCSPISGHRSVSWYQQTPGQGLQFLFEYFSETQRNKGNFPGRFSGRQFSNSRSEMNVSTLELGDSALYLCASSPGGAGANYEQYFGPGTRLTVT.

This chain connects TRBV2 to TRBJ2-7, with D tentatively TRBD1 (5 bases). The CDR3 spans 13 residues. In germline, CDR1 is SNHLY, CDR2 FYNNEI. Trimming removed 6 bases from V and 2 bases from J, with 11 bases in between. CDR3 nucleotides: TGTGCCAGCAGCCACTCAGGGCCCTACGAGCAGTACTTC. Translation: CASSHSGPYEQYF.

This clone has only a few counts. Compared with germline, one end of the junction differs, possibly owing to a read error. The chain joins TRBV7-2 to TRBJ2-1; D is perhaps TRBD1 (5 bases). This CDR3 region has 14 residues. In germline, CDR1 is SGHTA, CDR2 FQGNSA. The CDR3 DNA sequence: TGTGCCAGCAGCATAGCCAGGGAAAACAATGAGCAGTTCTTC. Protein: CASSIARENNEQFF. Variable domain in full (rest from reference TRBV7-2 and TRBJ2-1): GAGVSQSPSNKVTEKGKDVELRCDPISGHTALYWYRQSLGQGLEFLIYFQGNSAPDKSGLPSDRFSAERTGGSVSTLTIQRTQQEDSAVYLCASSIARENNEQFFGPGTRLTVL.

CDR3: CSAPRRGVLYEQYF. CDR3 sequence (DNA): TGCAGCGCCCCGAGGCGGGGGGTCCTCTACGAGCAGTACTTC. This chain connects TRBV29-1 to TRBJ2-7; 8 bases map to TRBD2. The CDR3 has 14 amino acids. Germline V CDR1 and CDR2: SQVTM, ANQGSEA. The V and J ends lost 7 bases and 3 bases, in that order; junction bases with no gene match: 11.

The chain has TRBV19 and TRBJ2-7; 9 nucleotides match TRBD1. The CDR3 has 15 amino acids. The trim removed 5 bases at V and 6 bases at J, leaving 11 bases unmatched. Germline-derived CDR1 and CDR2 are LNHDA and SQIVND (reference sequence). DNA for the CDR3: TGTGCCAGTAGTCCCGGGACAGGGAAACGGGCCGAGCAGTACTTC. This encodes CASSPGTGKRAEQYF.

The chain links TRBV6-1 to TRBJ2-7, with TRBD2 matching over 8 bases. This CDR3 region has 15 residues. The trim removed 7 bases at V and 0 bases at J, leaving 8 bases unmatched. Germline V gene lookup returns CDR1 MNHNS and CDR2 SASEGT. Here the CDR3 reads CASTQGLGLSYEQYF. CDR3 nucleotide sequence: TGTGCCAGCACTCAGGGACTAGGACTCTCCTACGAGCAGTACTTC.

The chain is built from TRBV15 and TRBJ2-4, with 9 bases lining up with TRBD1. The germline V gene has CDR1 LNHNV and CDR2 YYDKDF (reference sequence). The CDR3 extends over 17 amino acids. V lost 1 base and J lost 8; bases outside the gene matches: 12. The chain's CDR3 is CATSRGGGTGPWDIQYF. The CDR3 coding sequence is TGTGCCACCAGCAGAGGGGGGGGGACAGGGCCGTGGGACATTCAGTACTTC.

The chain combines TRBV30 with TRBJ1-1, with D tentatively TRBD1 (6 bases). The CDR3 covers 12 residues. Germline V gene sequence: CDR1 GTSNPN, CDR2 SVGIG (reference sequence). With 8 bases removed from V and 1 base from J, the gap between germline ends came to 11 bases. The DNA for the CDR3 is TGTGCCACGGGACATCCGAACACTGAAGCTTTCTTT. It translates to CATGHPNTEAFF.

This clone has just one count. The rearrangement uses TRBV15 and TRBJ2-6; D gene ambiguous. Germline lookup yields CDR1 LNHNV and CDR2 YYDKDF (reference sequence). This CDR3 has 15 residues. V was shortened by 1 base and J by 0 bases, with 4 bases between the two germline ends. This CDR3 reads CATSRAYSGANVLTF. CDR3 DNA: TGTGCCACCAGCAGAGCTTACTCTGGGGCCAACGTCCTGACTTTC.

The chain couples TRBV11-2 to TRBJ2-5; 9 bases agree with TRBD1. Germline values: CDR1 SGHAT, CDR2 FQNNGV. The CDR3 contains 16 residues. V dropped 2 bases and J dropped 2; count of bases not matched to a gene: 6. The CDR3 is CASSLRIGTGQETQYF. CDR3 bases: TGTGCCAGCAGCTTAAGGATAGGGACAGGGCAAGAGACCCAGTACTTC.

The V call is TRBV7-2, the J call TRBJ2-5; the D gene is possibly TRBD1 (5 bases). This CDR3 has 14 amino acids. Between the trimmed V and J ends, which lost 3 bases and 3 bases, there was a span of 11 bases. CDR1 and CDR2 from the germline V gene are SGHTA and FQGNSA. Here the CDR3 DNA reads TGTGCCAGCAGCTTGGAGCTAGGGGAAGAGACCCAGTACTTC. Residues: CASSLELGEETQYF.

The chain joins TRBV29-1 to TRBJ2-1; 11 bases agree with TRBD1. The CDR3 is made up of 19 amino acids. Germline V gene lookup returns CDR1 SQVTM and CDR2 ANQGSEA. After removal of 1 base from V and 0 bases from J, the junction contained 11 bases not matched to a gene. The CDR3 DNA follows: TGCAGCGTTGAAGGAAGGACAGGGGGCCCAACGAGCTCCTACAATGAGCAGTTCTTC. This encodes CSVEGRTGGPTSSYNEQFF.

This clone appeared a few times. This rearrangement joins TRBV6-5 to TRBJ1-5, with 9 bases lining up with TRBD1. The ends lost 6 bases at V and 2 bases at J; junction bases unmatched: 5. Per the germline V gene, CDR1 is MNHEY and CDR2 is SVGAGI. The CDR3 totals 15 residues. In DNA, the CDR3 is TGTGCCAGCAGACGCCGGACAGGGGGCAATCAGCCCCAGCATTTT. This gives the protein CASRRRTGGNQPQHF.